This T cell receptor (beta chain) came from a study of blood T cell repertoires in COVID-19. The germline CDR1 and CDR2 sequences are SNHLY and FYNNEI. The CDR3 has 15 residues. Trimming removed 6 bases at V and 5 bases at J, with 16 bases between. Profiling relied on immunoSEQ multiplex PCR, and the TCRdb table lists in-frame clones only, not all of them. The data show 200,000 or so clones, around 82% seen once. This TCR was sampled from a man aged 35-49 years who had recovered from COVID-19. The V and J genes are TRBV2 and TRBJ2-2; D ambiguous. Sequences were obtained from PBMCs or T cells enriched from blood (not recorded which). The CDR3 coding sequence is TGTGCCAGCAGGAAACCTCCGAGGAGAACCGGGGAGCTGTTTTTT. Its translation is CASRKPPRRTGELFF.